What follows is one T cell receptor (beta chain) and its context. Its antigen is still unknown. Clones were sequenced by immunoSEQ multiplex PCR, and TCRdb holds only the in-frame ones, with some missing. Of about 2,200,000 clones in the sample, 85% to 95% were seen once. This CDR3 contains 11 residues. V gave up 10 bases and J gave up 3 bases, with 8 bases separating them. Germline V gives CDR1 LNHDA, CDR2 SQIVND (reference sequence). The data are from a study of shared clonotypes between healthy human individuals. As defined, naive CD8 cells were CD45RO-negative and positively selected for CCR7, with terminally differentiated effector memory CD45RA+ cells excluded. Study-wide points: It was expected that sequencing depth would affect clonotype sharing among donors.

This chain uses TRBV19 with TRBJ2-3; D is ambiguous. The sample consisted of naive CD8+ T cells from PBMCs. This TCR was recovered from a man between 18 and 29 years old in good health. Some clones in this sample may be carry-over from other donors' samples. The CDR3 coding sequence is TGTGCCACCACGATAACAGATACGCAGTATTTT. This sequence encodes CATTITDTQYF. The variable domain in full, with the rest retrieved from reference TRBV19 and TRBJ2-3, is DGGITQSPKYLFRKEGQNVTLSCEQNLNHDAMYWYRQDPGQGLRLIYYSQIVNDFQKGDIAEGYSVSREKKESFPLTVTSAQKNPTAFYLCATTITDTQYFGPGTRLTVL.